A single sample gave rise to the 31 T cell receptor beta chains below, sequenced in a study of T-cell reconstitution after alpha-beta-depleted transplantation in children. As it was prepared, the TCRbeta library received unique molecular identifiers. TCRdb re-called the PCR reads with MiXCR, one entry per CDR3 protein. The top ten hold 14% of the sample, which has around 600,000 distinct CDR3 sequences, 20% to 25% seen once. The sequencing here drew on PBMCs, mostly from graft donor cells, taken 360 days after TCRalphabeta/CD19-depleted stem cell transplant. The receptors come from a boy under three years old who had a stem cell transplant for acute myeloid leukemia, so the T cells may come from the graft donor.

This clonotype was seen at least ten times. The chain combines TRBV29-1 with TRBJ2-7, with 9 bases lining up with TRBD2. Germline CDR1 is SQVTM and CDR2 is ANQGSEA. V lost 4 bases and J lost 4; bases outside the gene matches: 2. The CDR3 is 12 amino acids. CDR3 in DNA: TGCAGCGTTGGCGGGGGGGCTTACGAGCAGTACTTC. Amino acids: CSVGGGAYEQYF.

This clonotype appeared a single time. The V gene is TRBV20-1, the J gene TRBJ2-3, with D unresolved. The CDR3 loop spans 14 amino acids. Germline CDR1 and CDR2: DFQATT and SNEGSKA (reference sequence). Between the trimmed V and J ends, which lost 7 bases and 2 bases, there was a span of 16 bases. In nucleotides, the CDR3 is TGCAGTGGTGTGGCCCCCATAAACACAGATACGCAGTATTTT. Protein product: CSGVAPINTDTQYF.

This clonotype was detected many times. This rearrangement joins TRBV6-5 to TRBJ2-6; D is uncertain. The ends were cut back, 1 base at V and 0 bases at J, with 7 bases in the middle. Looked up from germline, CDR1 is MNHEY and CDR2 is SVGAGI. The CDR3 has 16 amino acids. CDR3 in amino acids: CASSYLGFSGANVLTF. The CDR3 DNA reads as TGTGCCAGCAGTTACTTAGGGTTCTCTGGGGCCAACGTCCTGACTTTC.

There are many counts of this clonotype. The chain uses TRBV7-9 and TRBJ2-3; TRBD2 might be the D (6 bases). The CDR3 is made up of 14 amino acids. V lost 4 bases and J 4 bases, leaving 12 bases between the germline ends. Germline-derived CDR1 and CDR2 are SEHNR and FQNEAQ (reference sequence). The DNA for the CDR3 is TGTGCCAGCAGCTACGGGACTCGACCAGATACGCAGTATTTT. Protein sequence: CASSYGTRPDTQYF. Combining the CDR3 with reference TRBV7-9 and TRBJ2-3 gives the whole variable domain DTGVSQNPRHKITKRGQNVTFRCDPISEHNRLYWYRQTLGQGPEFLTYFQNEAQLEKSRLLSDRFSAERPKGSFSTLEIQRTEQGDSAMYLCASSYGTRPDTQYFGPGTRLTVL.

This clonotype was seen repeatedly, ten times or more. CDR3 sequence reads: CASSFRPPGVDTQYF. The CDR3 DNA reads TGTGCCAGCAGCTTCCGACCTCCAGGGGTCGATACGCAGTATTTT. V is TRBV11-1 and J is TRBJ2-3; maybe TRBD1 (6 bases). CDR1 and CDR2 from the germline V gene are SGHAT and FQDESV (reference sequence). The CDR3 contains 15 residues. Deletions cut 3 bases from V and 6 bases from J, with 16 bases between. The whole variable domain, remainder taken from reference TRBV11-1 and TRBJ2-3, is EAEVAQSPRYKITEKSQAVAFWCDPISGHATLYWYRQILGQGPELLVQFQDESVVDDSQLPKDRFSAERLKGVDSTLKIQPAELGDSAMYLCASSFRPPGVDTQYFGPGTRLTVL.

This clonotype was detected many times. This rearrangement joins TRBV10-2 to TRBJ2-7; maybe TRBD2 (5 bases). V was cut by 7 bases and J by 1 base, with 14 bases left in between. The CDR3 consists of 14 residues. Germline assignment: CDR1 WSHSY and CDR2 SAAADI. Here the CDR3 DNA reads TGCGCCAGCAAGACGGGGTTAGGATCCTACGAGCAGTACGTC. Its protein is CASKTGLGSYEQYV.

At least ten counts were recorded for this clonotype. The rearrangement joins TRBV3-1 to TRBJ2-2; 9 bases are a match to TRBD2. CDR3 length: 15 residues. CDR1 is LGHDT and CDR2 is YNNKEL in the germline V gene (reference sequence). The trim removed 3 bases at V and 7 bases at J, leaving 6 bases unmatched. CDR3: CASSQSGGPHGELFF. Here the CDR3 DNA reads TGTGCCAGCAGCCAGAGCGGGGGGCCCCACGGGGAGCTGTTTTTT. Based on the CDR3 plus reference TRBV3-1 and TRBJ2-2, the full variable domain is DTAVSQTPKYLVTQMGNDKSIKCEQNLGHDTMYWYKQDSKKFLKIMFSYNNKELIINETVPNRFSPKSPDKAHLNLHINSLELGDSAVYFCASSQSGGPHGELFFGEGSRLTVL.

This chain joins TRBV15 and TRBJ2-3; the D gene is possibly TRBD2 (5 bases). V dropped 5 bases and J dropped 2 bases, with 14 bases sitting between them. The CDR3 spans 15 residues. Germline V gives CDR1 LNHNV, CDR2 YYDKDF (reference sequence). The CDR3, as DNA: TGTGCCACCAGCTCGACCGGGGAAGACACAGATACGCAGTATTTT. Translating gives CATSSTGEDTDTQYF.

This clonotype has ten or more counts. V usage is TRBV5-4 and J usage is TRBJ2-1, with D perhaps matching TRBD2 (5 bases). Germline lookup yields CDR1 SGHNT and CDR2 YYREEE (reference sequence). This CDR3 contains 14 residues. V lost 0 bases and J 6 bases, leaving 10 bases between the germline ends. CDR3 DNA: TGTGCCAGCAGCTTGGAGAGGACTTCCAATGAGCAGTTCTTC. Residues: CASSLERTSNEQFF.

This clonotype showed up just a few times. Here the CDR3 reads CASSLVVRNTEAFF. The CDR3 nucleotides read TGTGCCAGCAGCTTAGTGGTGAGAAACACTGAAGCTTTCTTT. V is TRBV7-2 and J is TRBJ1-1; no reliable D call. The V and J ends lost 1 base and 2 bases respectively, with 8 bases between them. Germline lookup yields CDR1 SGHTA and CDR2 FQGNSA. This CDR3 contains 14 residues.

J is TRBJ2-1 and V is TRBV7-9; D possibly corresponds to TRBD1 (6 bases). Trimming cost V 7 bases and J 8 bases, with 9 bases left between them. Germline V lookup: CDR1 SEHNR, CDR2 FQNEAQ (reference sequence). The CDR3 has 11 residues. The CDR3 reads CASNGGDEQFF. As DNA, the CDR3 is TGTGCCAGCAATGGGGGCGATGAGCAGTTCTTC.

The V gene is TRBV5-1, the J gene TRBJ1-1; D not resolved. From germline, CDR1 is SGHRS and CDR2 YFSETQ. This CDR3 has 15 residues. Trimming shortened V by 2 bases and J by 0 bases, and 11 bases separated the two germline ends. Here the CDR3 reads CASSLEGPVNTEAFF. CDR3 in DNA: TGCGCCAGCAGCTTAGAGGGCCCAGTGAACACTGAAGCTTTCTTT.

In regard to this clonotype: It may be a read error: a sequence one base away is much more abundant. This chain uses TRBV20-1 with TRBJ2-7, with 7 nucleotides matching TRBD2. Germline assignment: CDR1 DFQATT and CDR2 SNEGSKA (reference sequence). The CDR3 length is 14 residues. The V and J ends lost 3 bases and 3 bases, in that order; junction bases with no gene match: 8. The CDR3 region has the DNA TGCAGTGCTAGGGAGGGAGGGAATAACTACGAGCAGTACTTC. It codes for CSAREGGNNYEQYF.

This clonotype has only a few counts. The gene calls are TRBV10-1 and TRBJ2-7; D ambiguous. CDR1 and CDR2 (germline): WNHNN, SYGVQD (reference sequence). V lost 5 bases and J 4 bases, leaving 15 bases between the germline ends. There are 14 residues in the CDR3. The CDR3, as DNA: TGCGCCAGCAGTACAGTCCCGCTTTCTTACGAGCAGTACGTC. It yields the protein CASSTVPLSYEQYV.

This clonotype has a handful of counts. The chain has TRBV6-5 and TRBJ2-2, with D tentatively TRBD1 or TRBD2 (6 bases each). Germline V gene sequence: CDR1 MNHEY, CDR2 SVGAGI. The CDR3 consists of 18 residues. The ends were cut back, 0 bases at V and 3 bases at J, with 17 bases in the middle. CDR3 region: CASSYSKGGKGDTGELFF. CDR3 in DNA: TGTGCCAGCAGTTACTCGAAGGGGGGCAAAGGGGACACCGGGGAGCTGTTTTTT.

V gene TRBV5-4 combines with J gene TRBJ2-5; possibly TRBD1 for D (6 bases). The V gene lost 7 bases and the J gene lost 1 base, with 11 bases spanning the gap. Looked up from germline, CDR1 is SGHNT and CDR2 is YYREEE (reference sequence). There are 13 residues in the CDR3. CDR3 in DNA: TGTGCCAGCTCCTGGGACATCCAAGAGACCCAGTACTTC. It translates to CASSWDIQETQYF.

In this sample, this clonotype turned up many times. The CDR3 here is CASSSRLLGRGTPYEQYV. The CDR3 DNA follows: TGTGCCAGCAGCTCCCGGCTACTAGGGCGGGGTACTCCCTACGAGCAGTACGTC. V usage is TRBV5-5 and J usage is TRBJ2-7, with D tentatively TRBD2 (6 bases). Trimming stripped 3 bases from V and 2 bases from J, with 24 bases between. CDR3 length: 18 amino acids. Germline values: CDR1 SGHKS, CDR2 YYEKEE (reference sequence).

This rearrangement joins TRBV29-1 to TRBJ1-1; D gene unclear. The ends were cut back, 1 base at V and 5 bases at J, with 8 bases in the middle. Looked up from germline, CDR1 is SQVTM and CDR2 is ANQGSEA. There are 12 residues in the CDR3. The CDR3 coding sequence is TGCAGCGTTGAAGGGCGAGCTACTGAAGCTTTCTTT. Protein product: CSVEGRATEAFF.

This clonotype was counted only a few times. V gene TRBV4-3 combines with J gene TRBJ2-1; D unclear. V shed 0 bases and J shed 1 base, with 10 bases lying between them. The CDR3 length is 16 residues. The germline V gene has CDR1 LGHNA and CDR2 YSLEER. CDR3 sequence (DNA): TGCGCCAGCAGCCAAGATTGGGGAACGTCCTACAATGAGCAGTTCTTC. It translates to CASSQDWGTSYNEQFF.

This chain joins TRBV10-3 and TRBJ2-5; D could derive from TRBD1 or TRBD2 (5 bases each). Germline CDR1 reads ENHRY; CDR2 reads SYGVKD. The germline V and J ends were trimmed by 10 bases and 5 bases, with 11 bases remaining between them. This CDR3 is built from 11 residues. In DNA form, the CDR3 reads TGTGCCACCCTAGGGGACGAGACCCAGTACTTC. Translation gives CATLGDETQYF.

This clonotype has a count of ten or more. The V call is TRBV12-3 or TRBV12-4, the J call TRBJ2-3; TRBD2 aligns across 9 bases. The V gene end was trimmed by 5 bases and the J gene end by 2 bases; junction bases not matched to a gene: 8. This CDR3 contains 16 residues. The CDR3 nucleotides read TGTGCCAGCAGTCGCACCCCGGGACTAGCCACAGATACGCAGTATTTT. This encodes CASSRTPGLATDTQYF.

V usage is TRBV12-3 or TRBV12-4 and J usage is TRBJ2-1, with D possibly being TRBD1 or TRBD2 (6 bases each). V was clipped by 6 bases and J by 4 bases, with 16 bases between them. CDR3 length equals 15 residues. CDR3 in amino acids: CASSPLRGPYNEQFF. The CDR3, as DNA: TGTGCCAGCAGCCCCCTCCGGGGGCCATACAATGAGCAGTTCTTC.

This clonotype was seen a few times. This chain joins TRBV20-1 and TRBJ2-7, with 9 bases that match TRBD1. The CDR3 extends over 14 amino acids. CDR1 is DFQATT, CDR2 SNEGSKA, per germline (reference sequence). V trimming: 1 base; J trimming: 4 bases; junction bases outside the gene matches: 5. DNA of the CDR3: TGCAGTGCTAGAGGGGGGACAGGGTGGTACGAGCAGTACGTC. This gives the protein CSARGGTGWYEQYV.

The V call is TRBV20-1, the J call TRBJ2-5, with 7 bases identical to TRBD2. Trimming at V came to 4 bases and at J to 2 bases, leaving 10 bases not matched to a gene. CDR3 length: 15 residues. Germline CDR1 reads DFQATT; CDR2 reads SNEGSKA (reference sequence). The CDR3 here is CSATRLAGEQETQYF. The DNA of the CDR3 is TGCAGTGCTACAAGACTAGCCGGGGAACAAGAGACCCAGTACTTC.

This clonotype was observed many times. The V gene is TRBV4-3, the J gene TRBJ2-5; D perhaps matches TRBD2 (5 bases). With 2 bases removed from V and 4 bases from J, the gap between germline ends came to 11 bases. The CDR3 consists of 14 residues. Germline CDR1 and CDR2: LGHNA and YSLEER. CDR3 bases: TGCGCCAGCAGCCAAAGGGAGTATGGAGAGACCCAGTACTTC. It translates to CASSQREYGETQYF.

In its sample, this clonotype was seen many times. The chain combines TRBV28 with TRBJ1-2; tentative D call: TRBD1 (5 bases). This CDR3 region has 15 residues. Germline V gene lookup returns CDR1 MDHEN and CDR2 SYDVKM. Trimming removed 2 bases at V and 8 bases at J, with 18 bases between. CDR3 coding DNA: TGTGCCAGCAGTTTAGTTCCAGAGTTGGGGGAAGGCTACACCTTC. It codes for CASSLVPELGEGYTF.

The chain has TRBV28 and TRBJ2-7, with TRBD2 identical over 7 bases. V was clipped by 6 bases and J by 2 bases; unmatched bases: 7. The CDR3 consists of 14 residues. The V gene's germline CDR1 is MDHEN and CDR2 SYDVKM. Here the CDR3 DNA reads TGTGCCAGCAGGGGCCGGGGGGAGACCTACGAGCAGTACGTC. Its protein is CASRGRGETYEQYV.

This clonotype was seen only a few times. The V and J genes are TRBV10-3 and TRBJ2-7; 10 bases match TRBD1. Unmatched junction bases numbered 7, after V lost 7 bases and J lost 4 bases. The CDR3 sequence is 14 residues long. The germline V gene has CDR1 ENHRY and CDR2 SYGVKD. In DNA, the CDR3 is TGTGCCATCAAGGGGACAGGGGACGGGTACGAGCAGTACTTC. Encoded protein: CAIKGTGDGYEQYF.

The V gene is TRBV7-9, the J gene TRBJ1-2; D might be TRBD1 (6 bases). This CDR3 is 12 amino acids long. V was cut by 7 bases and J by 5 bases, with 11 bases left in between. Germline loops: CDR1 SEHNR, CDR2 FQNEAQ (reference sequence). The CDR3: CASTEGVYGYTF. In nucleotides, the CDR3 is TGTGCCAGCACGGAGGGGGTATATGGCTACACCTTC. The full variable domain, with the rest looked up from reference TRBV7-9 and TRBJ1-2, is DTGVSQNPRHKITKRGQNVTFRCDPISEHNRLYWYRQTLGQGPEFLTYFQNEAQLEKSRLLSDRFSAERPKGSFSTLEIQRTEQGDSAMYLCASTEGVYGYTFGSGTRLTVV.

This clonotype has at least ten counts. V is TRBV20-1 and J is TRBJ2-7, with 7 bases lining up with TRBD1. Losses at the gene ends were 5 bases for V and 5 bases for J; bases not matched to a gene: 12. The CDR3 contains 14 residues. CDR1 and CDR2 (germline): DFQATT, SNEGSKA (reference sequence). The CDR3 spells CSALGDSSYDEQYF. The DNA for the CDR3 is TGCAGTGCTCTAGGGGACAGTTCCTACGACGAGCAGTACTTC.

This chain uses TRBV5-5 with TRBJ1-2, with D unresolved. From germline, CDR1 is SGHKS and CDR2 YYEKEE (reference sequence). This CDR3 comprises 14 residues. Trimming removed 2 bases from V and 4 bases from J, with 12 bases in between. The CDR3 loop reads CASSLNPGSYGYTF. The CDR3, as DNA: TGTGCCAGCAGCTTAAACCCGGGGAGCTATGGCTACACCTTC.